This T cell receptor (beta chain) was sequenced during a study of cytomegalovirus exposure and HLA in healthy donors. This CDR3 comprises 15 residues. The ends lost 0 bases at V and 5 bases at J; junction bases unmatched: 2. Germline values: CDR1 SNHLY, CDR2 FYNNEI. With 60 Vbeta and 13 Jbeta primers, the PCR was carried out. Method: immunoSEQ multiplex PCR; TCRdb's copy keeps in-frame clones and lacks some. The sample holds over 85,000 clones, around 57% seen once. J is TRBJ2-4 and V is TRBV2, with 9 bases that match TRBD2. The source is a human donor in good health. Sequencing used PBMCs. DNA of the CDR3: TGTGCCAGCAGTGAAGCGCGCGGGGGGGAAAACATTCAGTACTTC. Translation gives CASSEARGGENIQYF.